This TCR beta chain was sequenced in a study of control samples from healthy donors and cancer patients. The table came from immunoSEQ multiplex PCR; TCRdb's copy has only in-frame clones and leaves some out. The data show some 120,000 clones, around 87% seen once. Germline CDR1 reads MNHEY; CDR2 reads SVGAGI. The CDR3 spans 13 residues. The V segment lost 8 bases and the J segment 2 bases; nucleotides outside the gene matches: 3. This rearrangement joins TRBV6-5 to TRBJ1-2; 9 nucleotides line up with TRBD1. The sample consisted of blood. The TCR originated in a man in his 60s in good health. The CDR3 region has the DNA TGTGCCAGCGGGACAGGGAACAACTATGGCTACACCTTC. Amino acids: CASGTGNNYGYTF.